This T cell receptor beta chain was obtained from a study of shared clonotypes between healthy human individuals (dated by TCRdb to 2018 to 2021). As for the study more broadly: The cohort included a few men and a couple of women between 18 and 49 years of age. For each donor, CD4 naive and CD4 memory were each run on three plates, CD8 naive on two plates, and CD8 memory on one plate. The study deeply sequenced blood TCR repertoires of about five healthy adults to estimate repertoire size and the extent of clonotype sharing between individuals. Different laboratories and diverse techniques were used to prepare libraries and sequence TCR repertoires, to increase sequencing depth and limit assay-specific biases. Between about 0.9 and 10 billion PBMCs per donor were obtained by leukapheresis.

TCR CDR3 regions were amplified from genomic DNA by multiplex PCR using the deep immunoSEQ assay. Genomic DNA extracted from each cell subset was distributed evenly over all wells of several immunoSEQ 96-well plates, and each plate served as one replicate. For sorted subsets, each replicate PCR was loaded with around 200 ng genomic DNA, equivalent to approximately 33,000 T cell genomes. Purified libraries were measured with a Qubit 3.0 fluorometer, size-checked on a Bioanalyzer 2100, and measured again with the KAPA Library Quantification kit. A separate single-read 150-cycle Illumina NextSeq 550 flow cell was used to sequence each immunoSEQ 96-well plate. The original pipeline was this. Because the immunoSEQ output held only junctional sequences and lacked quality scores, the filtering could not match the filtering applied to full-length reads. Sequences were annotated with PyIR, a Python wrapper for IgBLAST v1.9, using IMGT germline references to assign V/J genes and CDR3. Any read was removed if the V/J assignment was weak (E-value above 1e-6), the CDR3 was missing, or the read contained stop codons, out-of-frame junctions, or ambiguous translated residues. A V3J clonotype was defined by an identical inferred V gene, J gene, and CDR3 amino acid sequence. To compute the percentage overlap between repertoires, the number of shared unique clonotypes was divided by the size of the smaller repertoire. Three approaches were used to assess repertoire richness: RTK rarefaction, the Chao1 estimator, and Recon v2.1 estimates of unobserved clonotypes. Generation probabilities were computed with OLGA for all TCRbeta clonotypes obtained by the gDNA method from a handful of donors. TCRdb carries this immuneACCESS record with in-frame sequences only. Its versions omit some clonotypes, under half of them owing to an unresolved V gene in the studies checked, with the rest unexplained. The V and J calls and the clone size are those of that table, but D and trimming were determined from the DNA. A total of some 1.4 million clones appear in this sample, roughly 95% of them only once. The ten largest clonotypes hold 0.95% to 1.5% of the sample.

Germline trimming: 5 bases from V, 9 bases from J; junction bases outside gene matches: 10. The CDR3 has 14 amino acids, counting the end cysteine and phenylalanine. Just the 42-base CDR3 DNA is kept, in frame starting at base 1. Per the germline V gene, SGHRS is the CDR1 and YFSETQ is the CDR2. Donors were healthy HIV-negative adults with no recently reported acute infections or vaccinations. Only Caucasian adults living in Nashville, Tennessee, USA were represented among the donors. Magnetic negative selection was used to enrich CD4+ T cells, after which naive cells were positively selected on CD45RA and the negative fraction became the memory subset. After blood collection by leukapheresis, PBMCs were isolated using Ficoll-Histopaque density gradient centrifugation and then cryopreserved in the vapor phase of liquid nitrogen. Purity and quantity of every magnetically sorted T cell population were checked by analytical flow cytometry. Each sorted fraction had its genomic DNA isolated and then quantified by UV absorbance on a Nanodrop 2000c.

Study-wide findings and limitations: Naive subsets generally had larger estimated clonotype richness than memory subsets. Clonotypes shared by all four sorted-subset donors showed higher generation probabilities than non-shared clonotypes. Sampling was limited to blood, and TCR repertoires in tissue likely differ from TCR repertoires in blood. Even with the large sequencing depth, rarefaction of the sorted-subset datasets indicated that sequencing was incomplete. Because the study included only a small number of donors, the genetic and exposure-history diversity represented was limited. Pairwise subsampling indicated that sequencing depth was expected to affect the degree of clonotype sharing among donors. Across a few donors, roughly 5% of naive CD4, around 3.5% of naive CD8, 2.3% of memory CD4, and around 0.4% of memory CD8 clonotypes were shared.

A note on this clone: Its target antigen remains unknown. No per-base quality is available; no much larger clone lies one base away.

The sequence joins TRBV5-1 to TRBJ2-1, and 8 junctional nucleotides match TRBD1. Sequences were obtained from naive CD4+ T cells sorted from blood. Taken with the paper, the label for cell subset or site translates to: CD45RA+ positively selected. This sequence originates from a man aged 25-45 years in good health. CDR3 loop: CASRGQGGSGEQFF. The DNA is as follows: TGCGCCAGCAGAGGACAGGGCGGCTCGGGTGAGCAGTTCTTC.